The TCR beta chain described here comes from a study of T-cell memory formation after mild COVID-19. General observations from the study: Contracting CD4+ clones were located mainly in CM and EM, and CD8+ clones in EMRA. Day 15 to 85 contracting clones showed balanced CD4/CD8; day 15 to 37 expanders favored CD4+. Pre-infection memory already had some responding clones, implying cross-reactive memory joined.

In germline, CDR1 is MNHEY, CDR2 SVGEGT. Trimming cost V 2 bases and J 6 bases, with 13 bases left between them. This CDR3 spans 15 amino acids. This clonotype was seen just once. The antigen remains undetermined. TCRdb redid the calling of the 5' RACE reads with MiXCR, one entry per CDR3 protein. This sample has roughly 200,000 distinct CDR3 sequences, with 20% to 25% found just once. The chain uses TRBV6-2 or TRBV6-3 and TRBJ2-2; D is perhaps TRBD1 or TRBD2 (5 bases each). The receptor was derived from an adult woman who had mild COVID-19 (a few samples of this study predate the infection). Cell type and time point are not known. Material for sequencing was PBMCs or a T cell subset sorted from them (not recorded which). CDR3 sequence reads: CASSYPLGDPGELFF. CDR3 in DNA: TGTGCCAGCAGTTACCCCCTGGGGGACCCCGGGGAGCTGTTTTTT.